The 10 T cell receptor beta chains presented below share a single source sample, sequenced in a study of blood T cell repertoires in COVID-19. Some clones are missing from TCRdb's copy, which holds only in-frame ones; the method was immunoSEQ multiplex PCR. Of over 200,000 clones listed, approximately 90% are singletons. The sequenced sample was peripheral blood. The receptors stem from a woman between 40 and 50 years old with acute or convalescent COVID-19.

The chain recombines TRBV27 with TRBJ1-2; 9 nucleotides align to TRBD1. CDR3 size: 12 residues. CDR1 is MNHEY, CDR2 SMNVEV, per germline (reference sequence). J lost 5 bases, V lost 6 bases, and 1 base had no gene match. In DNA form, the CDR3 reads TGTGCCAGCAGGGGACAGGGTTATGGCTACACCTTC. This gives the protein CASRGQGYGYTF.

This chain uses TRBV6-1 with TRBJ1-3, with 8 nucleotides matching TRBD1. J was trimmed by 4 bases and V by 2 bases; bases with no gene match: 1. The CDR3 consists of 14 residues. The V gene's germline CDR1 is MNHNS and CDR2 SASEGT. DNA for the CDR3: TGTGCCAGCAGTGAAAGGGACAGGGGAAACACCATATATTTT. Translation: CASSERDRGNTIYF.

Details on this clone: The identical CDR3 is also encoded by other nucleotide sequences in the sample. The chain uses TRBV9 and TRBJ1-1; TRBD1 matches 7 bases. This CDR3 is 14 amino acids long. Germline CDR1 and CDR2: SGDLS and YYNGEE. V lost 0 bases and J lost 6; bases outside the gene matches: 5. CDR3 region: CASSVAGGFAEAFF. CDR3 nucleotides: TGTGCCAGCAGCGTAGCAGGGGGGTTCGCTGAAGCTTTCTTT.

This chain joins TRBV4-1 and TRBJ2-1; TRBD2 agrees at 9 bases. CDR1 and CDR2 from the germline V gene are MGHRA and YSYEKL. V gave up 8 bases and J gave up 6 bases; unmatched junction bases: 8. This CDR3 contains 14 residues. The CDR3 loop is CASRSGSRSNEQFF. In nucleotides, the CDR3 is TGCGCCAGCCGTAGCGGGAGTCGATCCAATGAGCAGTTCTTC.

This chain joins TRBV19 and TRBJ2-5; 8 bases map to TRBD1. Trimming at V came to 5 bases and at J to 4 bases, leaving 6 bases not matched to a gene. Germline lookup yields CDR1 LNHDA and CDR2 SQIVND (reference sequence). The CDR3 loop spans 14 amino acids. CDR3 sequence (DNA): TGTGCCAGTAGTTCTCAGGACAGGGCAGAGACCCAGTACTTC. This gives the protein CASSSQDRAETQYF.

The chain joins TRBV2 to TRBJ1-5, with 12 nucleotides matching TRBD1. The ends lost 3 bases at V and 7 bases at J; junction bases unmatched: 4. The CDR3 consists of 15 residues. Germline V lookup: CDR1 SNHLY, CDR2 FYNNEI. In DNA, the CDR3 is TGTGCCAGCAGTGACACCGGGACAGGGGGCCAGCCCCAGCATTTT. Its translation: CASSDTGTGGQPQHF.

The rearrangement links TRBV6-5 to TRBJ1-1, with 10 positions matching TRBD1. Trimming removed 8 bases from V and 4 bases from J; junction bases left unmatched: 1. In germline, CDR1 is MNHEY, CDR2 SVGAGI. The CDR3 totals 12 residues. The CDR3 loop is CASGQGGTEAFF. The CDR3 coding sequence is TGTGCCAGCGGACAGGGGGGCACTGAAGCTTTCTTT.

CDR3 loop: CASSVPGVAGIAEAFF. CDR3 in DNA: TGTGCCAGTAGCGTTCCGGGGGTGGCTGGGATAGCTGAAGCTTTCTTT. The chain couples TRBV19 to TRBJ1-1, with D maybe TRBD1 (5 bases). The CDR3 is 16 amino acids. V dropped 6 bases and J dropped 6 bases, with 23 bases sitting between them. From germline, CDR1 is LNHDA and CDR2 SQIVND (reference sequence).

This chain uses TRBV27 with TRBJ1-6, with D possibly matching TRBD1 (6 bases). CDR1 and CDR2 (germline): MNHEY, SMNVEV (reference sequence). V gave up 5 bases and J gave up 0 bases, with 11 bases separating them. CDR3 length equals 16 residues. CDR3: CASSGDRSSYNSPLHF. For the CDR3, the DNA is TGTGCCAGCAGTGGCGACAGGAGCTCCTATAATTCACCCCTCCACTTT.

This clone was seen a single time. The genes are TRBV5-4 and TRBJ2-3, with TRBD2 matching 9 bases. J gave up 2 bases and V 4 bases, and 8 bases lay outside the gene matches. The CDR3 is made up of 16 amino acids. Germline CDR1 SGHNT, CDR2 YYREEE (reference sequence). The CDR3 is CASSPQAGGPTDTQYF. The CDR3 DNA follows: TGTGCCAGCAGCCCTCAAGCGGGGGGCCCCACAGATACGCAGTATTTT.